This is a list of T cell receptor beta chains from one sample in a study of blood T cells in healthy people across ages. TCRdb passed the 5' RACE reads through MiXCR, listing each CDR3 protein once. The sample yields over 1.5 million distinct CDR3 sequences, around half seen once. Sequences were obtained from blood. Receptor source: a woman aged 40 to 50 in good health. The conserved cysteine and the conserved F or W are not part of the CDR3 here.

j_gene: NA
v_gene: TRBV20-1
CDR3aa: SALLWGAPKETQY

j_gene: TRBJ1-2
v_gene: TRBV6-5
CDR3aa: ASSYSAGPEGYT

j_gene: TRBJ2-5
v_gene: TRBV4-2
CDR3aa: ASSQVVAGGPETQN

j_gene: TRBJ2-3
v_gene: TRBV7-2
CDR3aa: ASQGQGLTDTQY

j_gene: TRBJ2-5
v_gene: TRBV20-1
CDR3aa: SGPALGGHTYQETQN

j_gene: TRBJ2-1
v_gene: TRBV6-6
CDR3aa: ASTRGASGEQF

j_gene: TRBJ2-3
v_gene: TRBV7-9
CDR3aa: ASSLRVGLADPRSTDTQY

j_gene: TRBJ2-1
v_gene: TRBV5-1
CDR3aa: ASSPFTGTPYNEQF

j_gene: TRBJ1-4
v_gene: TRBV4-3
CDR3aa: ASSQDLSVTAATNEKLF

j_gene: TRBJ1-6
v_gene: TRBV20-1
CDR3aa: SASSGSPLH

j_gene: TRBJ2-7
v_gene: TRBV15
CDR3aa: ATSRGQGGYEQY

j_gene: TRBJ2-5
v_gene: TRBV29-1
CDR3aa: SVDHGTVIQETQY

j_gene: TRBJ1-5
v_gene: TRBV20-1
CDR3aa: SARDWEPGPRDNRH

j_gene: TRBJ2-5
v_gene: TRBV7-9
CDR3aa: ASSSEQGVETQY

j_gene: TRBJ1-5
v_gene: TRBV27
CDR3aa: ASSYKTGVDQPQH

j_gene: TRBJ1-4
v_gene: TRBV7-2
CDR3aa: ASSRPGATNEKLF

j_gene: TRBJ1-4
v_gene: TRBV9
CDR3aa: ASSVGQGGEKLF

j_gene: TRBJ1-1
v_gene: TRBV27
CDR3aa: ASSLLWTTEAF

j_gene: TRBJ2-5
v_gene: TRBV20-1
CDR3aa: SAGGRRTQETQY

j_gene: TRBJ2-5
v_gene: TRBV20-1
CDR3aa: SARDPGQGRYEQY

j_gene: TRBJ2-1
v_gene: TRBV15
CDR3aa: ATSRGPGYNEQF

j_gene: TRBJ2-1
v_gene: TRBV6-2/TRBV6-3
CDR3aa: ASSGHEQF

j_gene: TRBJ2-7
v_gene: TRBV28
CDR3aa: ASTLRSGGVYEQY

j_gene: TRBJ2-3
v_gene: TRBV6-1
CDR3aa: ASSERPDPLDPDTQY

j_gene: TRBJ2-7
v_gene: TRBV11-1
CDR3aa: ASSLEQEAYEQY

j_gene: TRBJ2-2
v_gene: TRBV28
CDR3aa: ASRRQGAPGELF

j_gene: NA
v_gene: TRBV9
CDR3aa: ASSGHRASSYEQY

j_gene: TRBJ2-1
v_gene: TRBV7-8
CDR3aa: ASSITGLSAHNEQF

j_gene: TRBJ2-5
v_gene: TRBV20-1
CDR3aa: SASRGGRQTQY

j_gene: TRBJ1-5
v_gene: TRBV28
CDR3aa: ASSERTWGGNQPQH

j_gene: TRBJ2-7
v_gene: TRBV2
CDR3aa: ASSEALRGSYEQY

j_gene: TRBJ2-3
v_gene: TRBV4-3
CDR3aa: ASSSTGTGNADTQY